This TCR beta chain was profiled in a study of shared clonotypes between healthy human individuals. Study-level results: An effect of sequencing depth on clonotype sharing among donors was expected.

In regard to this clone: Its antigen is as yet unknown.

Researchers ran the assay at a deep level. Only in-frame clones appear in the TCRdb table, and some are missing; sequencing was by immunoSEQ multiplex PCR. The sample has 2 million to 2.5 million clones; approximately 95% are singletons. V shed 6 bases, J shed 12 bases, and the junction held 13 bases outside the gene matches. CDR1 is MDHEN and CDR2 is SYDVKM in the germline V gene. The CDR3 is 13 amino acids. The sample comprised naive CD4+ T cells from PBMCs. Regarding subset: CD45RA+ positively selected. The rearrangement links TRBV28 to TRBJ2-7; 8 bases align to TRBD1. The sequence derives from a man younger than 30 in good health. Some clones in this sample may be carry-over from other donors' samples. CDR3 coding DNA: TGTGCCAGCAGCCGCATAACAGGGGGTTCGCGGTACTTC. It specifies CASSRITGGSRYF.